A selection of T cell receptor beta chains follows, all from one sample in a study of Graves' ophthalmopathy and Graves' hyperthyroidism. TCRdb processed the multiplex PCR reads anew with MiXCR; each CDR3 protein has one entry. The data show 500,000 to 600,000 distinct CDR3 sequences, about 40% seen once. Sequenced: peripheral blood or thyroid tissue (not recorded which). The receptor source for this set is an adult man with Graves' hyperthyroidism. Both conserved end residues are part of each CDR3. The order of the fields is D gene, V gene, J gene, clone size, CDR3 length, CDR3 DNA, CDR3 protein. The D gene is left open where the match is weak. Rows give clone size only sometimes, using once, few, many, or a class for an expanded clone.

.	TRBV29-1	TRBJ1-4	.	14	TGCAGTCAGGGAAGAACAGGTTCCAATGAAAAACTGTTTTTT	CSQGRTGSNEKLFF
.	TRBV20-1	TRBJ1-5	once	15	TGCAGTGCTAAACAGGGATACTATGGCAATCAGCCCCAGCATTTT	CSAKQGYYGNQPQHF
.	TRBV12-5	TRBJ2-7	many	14	TGTGCTAGTGGTTTGGGGGGGGCGCACGGCGAGCAGTACTTC	CASGLGGAHGEQYF
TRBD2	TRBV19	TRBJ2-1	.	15	TGTGCCAGTAGTATTGTCCTAGCGGTTTACAATGAGCAGTTCTTC	CASSIVLAVYNEQFF
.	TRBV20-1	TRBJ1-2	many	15	TGCAGTGCTAGAGTTTTACAGGGAGCGCACTATGGCTACACCTTC	CSARVLQGAHYGYTF
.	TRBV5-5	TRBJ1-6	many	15	TGTGCCAGCAGCGAACATACAGGGAACAATTCACCCCTCCACTTT	CASSEHTGNNSPLHF
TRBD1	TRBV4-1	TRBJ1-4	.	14	TGTGCCAGCAGCCAAGGGACAGAGAATGAAAAACTGTTTTTT	CASSQGTENEKLFF
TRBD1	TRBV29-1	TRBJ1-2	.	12	TGCAGCAGTCAACAGGGGGAACGGGGCTACACCTTC	CSSQQGERGYTF
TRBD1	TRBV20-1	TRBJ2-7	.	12	TGCAGTGCTGGACAGGGGGCGACTGAGCAGTACTTC	CSAGQGATEQYF
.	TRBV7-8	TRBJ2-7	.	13	TGTGCCACCACAACCGGGACCTACAATGAGCAGTACTTC	CATTTGTYNEQYF
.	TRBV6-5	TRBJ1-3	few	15	TGTGCCAGCAGTTACGACAGTAGCTCTGGAAACACCATATATTTT	CASSYDSSSGNTIYF
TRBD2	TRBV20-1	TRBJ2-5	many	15	TGCAGTGCTAGAAGACTAGCGGGATTTGAAGAGACCCAGTACTTC	CSARRLAGFEETQYF
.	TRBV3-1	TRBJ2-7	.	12	TGTGCCAGCAGCAAGCAAATATACGAGCAGTACTTC	CASSKQIYEQYF
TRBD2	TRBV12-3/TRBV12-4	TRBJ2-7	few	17	TGTGCCAGCAGTGCACGACTAGCGGGAGAAGGGTCCTACGAGCAGTACTTC	CASSARLAGEGSYEQYF
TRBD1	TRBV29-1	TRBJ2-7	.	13	TGCAGCCAAGAGGGGACAGGGCAATACGAGCAGTACTTC	CSQEGTGQYEQYF
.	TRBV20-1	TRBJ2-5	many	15	TGCAGTGCTGCAGAGGGGGGGAGGGCCGAGGAGACCCAGTACTTC	CSAAEGGRAEETQYF
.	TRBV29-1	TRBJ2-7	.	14	TGCAGCGTTGAAGATTTCGAGAGCTCCTACGGGCAGTACTTC	CSVEDFESSYGQYF
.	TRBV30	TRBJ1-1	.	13	TGTGCCTGGAGTGTACAGGAGAACACTGAAGCTTTCTTT	CAWSVQENTEAFF
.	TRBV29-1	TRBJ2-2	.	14	TGCAGCGTTCTTACAGGCAAGAACACCGGGGAGCTGTTTTTT	CSVLTGKNTGELFF
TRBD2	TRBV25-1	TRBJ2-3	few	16	TGTGCCAGCAGTGAATATATACGGGGGGGCGCAGATACGCAGTATTTT	CASSEYIRGGADTQYF
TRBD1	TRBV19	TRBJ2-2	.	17	TGTGCCAGTAGTCGGACAGGGGCGAGGATAAGCACCGGGGAGCTGTTTTTT	CASSRTGARISTGELFF
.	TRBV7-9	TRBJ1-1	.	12	TGTGCCAGCAGCTTACCTTCGGTTGAGGCTTTCTTT	CASSLPSVEAFF
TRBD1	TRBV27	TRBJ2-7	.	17	TGTGCCAGCAGTTCAAACATAGACAGGGATGTAGGCTACGAGCAGTACTTC	CASSSNIDRDVGYEQYF
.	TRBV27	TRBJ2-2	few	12	TGTGCCAGCAGCTACCATACCGGGGAGCTGTTTTTT	CASSYHTGELFF
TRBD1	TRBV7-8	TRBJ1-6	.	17	TGTGCCAGCAGCTTAGCGTCGACAGGGTCTAGTAATTCACCCCTCCACTTT	CASSLASTGSSNSPLHF
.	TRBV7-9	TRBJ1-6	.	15	TGTGCCAGCAGTTTAATAGGGGAGGTGTATTCACCCCTCCACTTT	CASSLIGEVYSPLHF
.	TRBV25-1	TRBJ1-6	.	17	TGTGCCAGCAGTTTCTGGGGGGCGCGGACCTATAATTCACCCCTCCACTTT	CASSFWGARTYNSPLHF
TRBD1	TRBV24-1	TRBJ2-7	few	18	TGTGCCACCAGTGATTCTCGGACAGGGGGCCCCAGCTCCTACGAGCAGTACTTC	CATSDSRTGGPSSYEQYF
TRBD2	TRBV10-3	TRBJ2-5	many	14	TGTGCCATCTCTAGCGGGGGGGCCGGGGAGACCCAGTACTTC	CAISSGGAGETQYF
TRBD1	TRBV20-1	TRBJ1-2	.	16	TGCAATGCTAGAGGGCCCGGGACAGGGGTCTTCTATGGCTACACCTTC	CNARGPGTGVFYGYTF
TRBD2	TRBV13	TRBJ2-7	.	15	TGTGCCAGCAGCTCCCCGAGCGGGGGGCATTACGAGCAGTACTTC	CASSSPSGGHYEQYF
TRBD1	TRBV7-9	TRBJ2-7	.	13	TGTGCCAGCAGATGGACAGGTCCCTACGAGCAGTACTTC	CASRWTGPYEQYF
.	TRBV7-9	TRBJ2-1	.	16	TGTGCCAGCAGCACTCGGGCCCGGTCCGCCTTCAATGAGCAGTTCTTC	CASSTRARSAFNEQFF
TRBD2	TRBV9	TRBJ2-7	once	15	TGTGCCAGCAGCGTAGACGGGAGGACGTACAATGAGCAGTACTTC	CASSVDGRTYNEQYF
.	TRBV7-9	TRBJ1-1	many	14	TGTGCCAGCAGCTTAGTCTCCCCGGCGGGCGAAGCTTTCTTT	CASSLVSPAGEAFF
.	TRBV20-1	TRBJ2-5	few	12	TGCAGTGCTAGATGGAGAGGGGAGACCCAGTACTTC	CSARWRGETQYF
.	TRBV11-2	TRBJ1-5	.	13	TGTGCCAGCAGCGTAGGGAGTCGTCAGCCCCAGCATTTT	CASSVGSRQPQHF
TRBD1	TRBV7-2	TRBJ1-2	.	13	TGTGCCAGCACGGACAGGGGACGCTATGGCTACACCTTC	CASTDRGRYGYTF
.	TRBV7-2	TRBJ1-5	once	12	TGTGCCAGCAGCCCGCCGCAAGAGACCCAGCATTTT	CASSPPQETQHF
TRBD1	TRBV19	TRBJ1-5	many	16	TGTGCCAGTAGTGGCTTGGGACAGGGGGTCCGGCAGCCCCAGCATTTT	CASSGLGQGVRQPQHF